This record looks at one TCR beta chain sequence and its context. Its specificity is unknown. Cells were stimulated with CMV-infected fibroblast lysates at roughly 10 ug/mL. Sorting of responding CD4+ T cells relied on upregulated CD40 ligand together with CD69. This record belongs to a study of persistence of HIV-infected CD4 T cells. Overall study results and limits: CMV- and Gag-responding cells had lower TCRbeta richness than CD3/CD28-responding cells. Bulk TCR data could not be restricted to HIV-1-infected CMV-responding cells. Within sorted populations, more oligoclonal TCRs accompanied more oligoclonal proviruses.

The V end was cut by 7 bases, the J end by 3 bases, with 12 bases between. This CDR3 has 13 residues. CDR1 is SNHLY and CDR2 is FYNNEI in the germline V gene. The immunoSEQ assay was version 4, run in survey mode. The data were produced by immunoSEQ multiplex PCR, yet TCRdb's version contains in-frame clones alone and is incomplete. The data show just under 20,000 clones, around 78% seen once. This specimen consisted of CD4+ T cells sorted from PBMCs after approximately 19-hour stimulation, obtained from a patient who received antiretroviral therapy. This chain links TRBV2 with TRBJ1-1; D is unclear. This clonotype was obtained from an adult man with HIV who was CMV-seropositive. The CDR3 DNA reads TGTGCCAGCACGTCTGGGGTTGACACTGAAGCTTTCTTT. Protein product: CASTSGVDTEAFF.